Listed here are 25 T cell receptor beta chains from one sample, sequenced in a study of blood T cell repertoires in COVID-19. Clones were read by immunoSEQ multiplex PCR, and TCRdb kept only the in-frame ones, dropping some. The sample has tens of thousands of clones; roughly 79% are singletons. Source material: peripheral blood. The receptor source for this set is a man of 80 years or more with COVID-19, enrolled during active disease.

The rearrangement uses TRBV27 and TRBJ2-6; perhaps TRBD1 as D (6 bases). This CDR3 comprises 16 residues. The germline V gene encodes CDR1 MNHEY and CDR2 SMNVEV (reference sequence). Trimming removed 6 bases from V and 0 bases from J, with 12 bases in between. The CDR3 region has the DNA TGTGCCAGCAGCCGGGACATCGGCTCTGGGGCCAACGTCCTGACTTTC. Amino acids: CASSRDIGSGANVLTF.

This chain uses TRBV7-6 with TRBJ1-3; 9 positions match TRBD1. Germline assignment: CDR1 SGHVS and CDR2 FNYEAQ. V trimming: 4 bases; J trimming: 3 bases; junction bases outside the gene matches: 1. This CDR3 is 14 amino acids long. The CDR3 protein is CASSSGQGGNTIYF. The CDR3 nucleotides are TGTGCCAGCAGCTCGGGACAGGGTGGAAACACCATATATTTT.

The chain combines TRBV4-1 with TRBJ2-5; 10 nucleotides agree with TRBD1. The length of the CDR3 is 17 residues. CDR1 and CDR2 from the germline V gene are MGHRA and YSYEKL. V lost 3 bases, J lost 7 bases, and 14 bases stayed unmatched. This CDR3 is CASSQGTGEPLRGTQYF. DNA for the CDR3: TGCGCCAGCAGCCAGGGGACAGGGGAGCCCCTAAGAGGGACCCAGTACTTC.

The chain is built from TRBV24-1 and TRBJ1-6, with D unresolved. The CDR3 is made up of 17 amino acids. Trimming took off 4 bases at V and 0 bases at J, with 12 bases between the two ends. CDR1 and CDR2 (germline): KGHDR, SFDVKD. The CDR3 region has the DNA TGTGCCACCAGTGACCCCTCGAGAAGCTCCTATAATTCACCCCTCCACTTT. Translation gives CATSDPSRSSYNSPLHF.

V gene TRBV7-9 combines with J gene TRBJ2-4; a possible D gene is TRBD2 (6 bases). Trimming cost V 0 bases and J 4 bases, with 7 bases left between them. This CDR3 spans 14 amino acids. Germline CDR1 SEHNR, CDR2 FQNEAQ (reference sequence). The CDR3 spells CASSLAGGKNIQYF. CDR3 DNA sequence: TGTGCCAGCAGCTTAGCGGGAGGAAAAAACATTCAGTACTTC.

The J gene is TRBJ1-2, the V gene TRBV6-5; D might be TRBD1 (6 bases). V lost 8 bases and J 2 bases, leaving 12 bases between the germline ends. CDR1 MNHEY and CDR2 SVGAGI come from the germline V gene. The CDR3 totals 13 residues. The CDR3 coding sequence is TGTGCCAGCCTCCTAACAGGGAACTATGGCTACACCTTC. It is translated as CASLLTGNYGYTF.

The chain employs TRBV29-1 and TRBJ2-7, with D unresolved. The V gene's germline CDR1 is SQVTM and CDR2 ANQGSEA. The CDR3 runs 11 residues. V lost 4 bases and J 2 bases, leaving 6 bases between the germline ends. CDR3 in amino acids: CSVATAYEQYF. The CDR3 coding sequence is TGCAGCGTTGCGACTGCCTACGAGCAGTACTTC.

This clone has at least ten counts. This chain connects TRBV5-1 to TRBJ2-3, with TRBD2 matching 8 bases. Germline V gene lookup returns CDR1 SGHRS and CDR2 YFSETQ. This CDR3 is built from 14 residues. Trimming took 3 bases from V and 4 from J; bases not matched to a gene: 4. This CDR3 is CASSSGLAADTQYF. CDR3 coding DNA: TGCGCCAGCAGCTCAGGACTAGCCGCAGATACGCAGTATTTT. Filled out from reference TRBV5-1 and TRBJ2-3, the complete variable domain reads KAGVTQTPRYLIKTRGQQVTLSCSPISGHRSVSWYQQTPGQGLQFLFEYFSETQRNKGNFPGRFSGRQFSNSRSEMNVSTLELGDSALYLCASSSGLAADTQYFGPGTRLTVL.

The rearrangement uses TRBV19 and TRBJ2-5, with D unclear. The germline CDR1 and CDR2 sequences are LNHDA and SQIVND (reference sequence). The CDR3 spans 13 residues. Trimming took off 1 base at V and 1 base at J, with 4 bases between the two ends. The chain's CDR3 is CASSIGSQETQYF. The CDR3 bases are TGTGCCAGTAGTATAGGGAGCCAAGAGACCCAGTACTTC.

The V call is TRBV7-9, the J call TRBJ2-1, with D maybe TRBD2 (6 bases). Trimming shortened V by 5 bases and J by 1 base, and 12 bases separated the two germline ends. The CDR3 is 15 residues long. Germline V gene data show CDR1 as SEHNR and CDR2 as FQNEAQ (reference sequence). CDR3 protein: CASSGSGVSYNEQFF. The CDR3 coding sequence is TGTGCCAGCAGCGGCTCGGGAGTTTCCTACAATGAGCAGTTCTTC.

The rearrangement joins TRBV25-1 to TRBJ1-6; TRBD1 is a possible D gene (5 bases). The V gene lost 4 bases and the J gene lost 10 bases, with 14 bases spanning the gap. The CDR3 consists of 14 residues. Looked up from germline, CDR1 is MGHDK and CDR2 is SYGVNS. CDR3 protein: CASSVRAWYSPLHF. CDR3 sequence (DNA): TGTGCCAGCAGTGTCAGGGCGTGGTACTCACCCCTCCACTTT.

This clone was observed once. The chain has TRBV28 and TRBJ2-6; D is unresolved. CDR1 and CDR2 from the germline V gene are MDHEN and SYDVKM. V lost 4 bases to trimming and J lost 6 bases, with 4 bases between them. This CDR3 region has 12 residues. The CDR3 DNA follows: TGTGCCAGCAGTTCCCAGGCCAACGTCCTGACTTTC. Protein product: CASSSQANVLTF.

The gene calls are TRBV9 and TRBJ2-6, with D perhaps matching TRBD2 (5 bases). V was cut by 4 bases and J by 1 base, with 15 bases left in between. The CDR3 spans 17 residues. CDR1 and CDR2 from the germline V gene are SGDLS and YYNGEE. The CDR3 DNA reads as TGTGCCAGCAGCACAACATTCTGGAGGTCTGGGGCCAACGTCCTGACTTTC. Its protein is CASSTTFWRSGANVLTF.

V is TRBV3-1 (or the pseudogene TRBV3-2) and J is TRBJ1-4; TRBD1 agrees at 9 bases. V gave up 4 bases and J gave up 0 bases; unmatched junction bases: 3. Germline V gene sequence: CDR1 LGHDT, CDR2 YNNKEL (reference sequence). The CDR3 is 16 residues long. As DNA, the CDR3 is TGTGCCAGCAGCCTAGGGACAGGGACAACTAATGAAAAACTGTTTTTT. Protein: CASSLGTGTTNEKLFF.

The chain couples TRBV24-1 to TRBJ2-5; 13 bases map to TRBD2. Germline V gene data show CDR1 as KGHDR and CDR2 as SFDVKD. Losses at the gene ends were 4 bases for V and 4 bases for J; bases not matched to a gene: 5. This CDR3 has 16 amino acids. The CDR3 DNA follows: TGTGCCACCAGTGACCGGACTAGCGGGAGCGGAGAGACCCAGTACTTC. It translates to CATSDRTSGSGETQYF.

The V and J genes are TRBV14 and TRBJ2-5, with D possibly being TRBD2 (6 bases). The V gene's germline CDR1 is SGHDN and CDR2 FVKESK. The CDR3 contains 15 residues. V shed 4 bases and J shed 5 bases, with 17 bases lying between them. CDR3 nucleotides: TGTGCCAGCAGCCGGGACTGGGGCCAGACGGAGACCCAGTACTTC. This translates into CASSRDWGQTETQYF. The variable domain in full, completed from reference TRBV14 and TRBJ2-5, reads EAGVTQFPSHSVIEKGQTVTLRCDPISGHDNLYWYRRVMGKEIKFLLHFVKESKQDESGMPNNRFLAERTGGTYSTLKVQPAELEDSGVYFCASSRDWGQTETQYFGPGTRLLVL.

This chain uses TRBV4-3 with TRBJ2-7, with a tentative D call TRBD1 (5 bases). This CDR3 has 16 residues. Trimming took off 0 bases at V and 3 bases at J, with 15 bases between the two ends. The germline V gene has CDR1 LGHNA and CDR2 YSLEER. The CDR3 is CASSQDPVDKNYEQYF. Written as DNA, the CDR3 is TGCGCCAGCAGCCAAGACCCGGTGGACAAAAACTACGAGCAGTACTTC.

This chain's CDR3 is CASSATSGGAWQFF. CDR3 coding DNA: TGTGCCAGCTCAGCAACTAGCGGGGGGGCCTGGCAGTTCTTC. The J gene is TRBJ2-1, the V gene TRBV18, with 13 bases lining up with TRBD2. The CDR3 has 14 amino acids. J lost 12 bases, V lost 5 bases, and 7 bases had no gene match. The germline V gene has CDR1 KGHSH and CDR2 LQKENI. Complete variable domain (other parts from reference TRBV18 and TRBJ2-1): NAGVMQNPRHLVRRRGQEARLRCSPMKGHSHVYWYRQLPEEGLKFMVYLQKENIIDESGMPKERFSAEFPKEGPSILRIQQVVRGDSAAYFCASSATSGGAWQFFGPGTRLTVL.

This clone was detected a few times. This sequence joins TRBV6-6 and TRBJ1-6; 10 bases are a match to TRBD1. Germline V gene sequence: CDR1 MNHNY, CDR2 SVGAGI (reference sequence). The CDR3 has 14 residues. V gave up 6 bases and J gave up 10 bases; unmatched junction bases: 6. CDR3 loop: CASSWDRGSSPLHF. CDR3 coding DNA: TGTGCCAGCAGCTGGGACAGGGGTAGCTCACCCCTCCACTTT.

The CDR3 region is CASSPGTSTDTQYF. CDR3 DNA sequence: TGTGCCAGCTCACCAGGGACTAGCACAGATACGCAGTATTTT. V usage is TRBV18 and J usage is TRBJ2-3, with D possibly TRBD2 on 6 matching bases. Per germline, CDR1 KGHSH and CDR2 LQKENI. The V gene lost 2 bases and the J gene lost 0 bases, with 6 bases spanning the gap. This CDR3 spans 14 amino acids.

The chain couples TRBV18 to TRBJ1-2, with D unclear. Trimming took off 8 bases at V and 4 bases at J, with 20 bases between the two ends. The CDR3 runs to 15 residues. Looked up from germline, CDR1 is KGHSH and CDR2 is LQKENI. CDR3 bases: TGTGCCAGCCACGTGGGAGATCGCCTCGGCTATGGCTACACCTTC. Translated, it gives CASHVGDRLGYGYTF.

This chain joins TRBV11-2 and TRBJ1-1, with 8 bases matching TRBD1. The CDR3 contains 18 residues. V dropped 3 bases and J dropped 0; count of bases not matched to a gene: 12. The germline gives CDR1 SGHAT, CDR2 FQNNGV. CDR3 nucleotides: TGTGCCAGCAGCTTGAGGACAGGGAGGGGGGCAATGAACACTGAAGCTTTCTTT. It encodes CASSLRTGRGAMNTEAFF.

This CDR3 is CASSEVVAAYF. Written as DNA, the CDR3 is TGTGCCAGCAGTGAAGTTGTAGCGGCCTACTTC. The chain is built from TRBV6-1 and TRBJ2-7; D possibly corresponds to TRBD2 (6 bases). Germline CDR1 is MNHNS and CDR2 is SASEGT. The CDR3 has 11 residues. With 1 base removed from V and 13 bases from J, the gap between germline ends came to 11 bases.

V gene TRBV7-2 combines with J gene TRBJ2-7, with TRBD1 identical over 9 bases. The germline V gene encodes CDR1 SGHTA and CDR2 FQGNSA. The CDR3 is 11 residues long. V lost 6 bases to trimming and J lost 12 bases; unmatched junction nucleotides: 6. CDR3 sequence (DNA): TGTGCCAGCAGGTCCCGGGACAGGGTGTACTTC. As protein: CASRSRDRVYF.

The chain is built from TRBV6-2 or TRBV6-3 and TRBJ2-7; D gene unclear. V was clipped by 2 bases and J by 2 bases, with 7 bases between them. Germline loops: CDR1 MNHEY, CDR2 SVGEGT. This CDR3 has 13 amino acids. The CDR3 DNA follows: TGTGCCAGCAGTTACGGGCAGCCCTACGAGCAGTACTTC. Translation gives CASSYGQPYEQYF.